This T cell receptor (beta chain) was documented in a study of early T cells in non-severe SARS-CoV-2 infection. The study's findings and limits: Comparison of clonotypes with VDJdb favored anti-spike CD8 responses while missing private and CD4 specificities.

The ends lost 3 bases at V and 5 bases at J; junction bases unmatched: 12. The CDR3 sequence is 15 residues long. Germline V gene data show CDR1 as DFQATT and CDR2 as SNEGSKA (reference sequence). MiXCR, run by TCRdb on the 5' RACE reads, gives a single entry per CDR3 protein. Of more than 65,000 distinct CDR3 sequences listed, roughly 12% are singletons. This clonotype was detected ten times or more. Its antigen is as yet unknown. Sequencing used whole blood, obtained at baseline. This TCR derives from an adult who was a healthcare worker with PCR-confirmed SARS-CoV-2 infection or an uninfected control (not recorded which). The chain has TRBV20-1 and TRBJ2-5, with TRBD1 identical over 7 bases. The CDR3 spells CSARALGQPLETQYF. The CDR3 DNA is TGCAGTGCTAGGGCCCTGGGACAGCCTTTGGAGACCCAGTACTTC.